The rows below give T cell receptor beta chains drawn from one sample of a study of blood T cell repertoires in COVID-19. This table comes from immunoSEQ multiplex PCR, and its TCRdb copy is limited to in-frame clones, with some not included. Counted here are under 300,000 clones, 83% occurring once; the ten biggest clones make up about 4.5%. The sample was peripheral blood. These receptors all come from a man aged 55 to 70 who had recovered from COVID-19. CDR3s include the opening cysteine and the closing phenylalanine or tryptophan.

CDR3: CASSLAGERFYNEQFF; V: TRBV5-4; J: TRBJ2-1
CDR3: CASSPQETQYF; V: TRBV6-5; J: TRBJ2-5
CDR3: CAWSVLLSTEAFF; V: TRBV30; J: TRBJ1-1
CDR3: CASSLGSWGHKNIQYF; V: TRBV7-2; J: TRBJ2-4
CDR3: CASSVAGARGNTIYF; V: TRBV9; J: TRBJ1-3
CDR3: CASSTQGANGYTF; V: TRBV5-1; J: TRBJ1-2
CDR3: CASNVRNQPQHF; V: TRBV28; J: TRBJ1-5
CDR3: CASSKGGTRTNVEKLFF; V: TRBV21-1; J: TRBJ1-4
CDR3: CASSLAGGGTEAFF; V: TRBV5-1; J: TRBJ1-1
CDR3: CASSLVQGQPQHF; V: TRBV7-3; J: TRBJ1-5
CDR3: CASTRQGPGELFF; V: TRBV6-5; J: TRBJ2-2
CDR3: CASSSLGTGVDTQYF; V: TRBV9; J: TRBJ2-3
CDR3: CASSDFDSPLHF; V: TRBV4-1; J: TRBJ1-6
CDR3: CASSAGTGWQETQYF; V: TRBV9; J: TRBJ2-5
CDR3: CASSLGSRQGLLGGYTF; V: TRBV7-3; J: TRBJ1-2
CDR3: CASSPGTGGANGYTF; V: TRBV28; J: TRBJ1-2
CDR3: CASSQAGGPNNEQFF; V: TRBV5-1; J: TRBJ2-1
CDR3: CASSRKLGDSGYTF; V: TRBV5-4; J: TRBJ1-2
CDR3: CASGASGRALSTGELFF; V: TRBV9; J: TRBJ2-2
CDR3: CASSFSFARGAFF; V: TRBV12-3/TRBV12-4; J: TRBJ1-1
CDR3: CASSPRDSLNTEAFF; V: TRBV13; J: TRBJ1-1
CDR3: CTSSQDMASGGNEQFF; V: TRBV1; J: TRBJ2-1
CDR3: CAISEGGQGYETQYF; V: TRBV10-3; J: TRBJ2-5
CDR3: CASRADTEAFF; V: TRBV28; J: TRBJ1-1
CDR3: CAISGQGLMDGYTF; V: TRBV10-3; J: TRBJ1-2
CDR3: CASSRTGGGRQPQHF; V: TRBV7-9; J: TRBJ1-5
CDR3: CASSKTGNYGYTF; V: TRBV28; J: TRBJ1-2
CDR3: CASSLGRGKETQYF; V: TRBV5-6; J: TRBJ2-5
CDR3: CASSTGGGPQETQYF; V: TRBV19; J: TRBJ2-5
CDR3: CASRVQGNTEAFF; V: TRBV2; J: TRBJ1-1
CDR3: CATGLAGTDTQYF; V: TRBV24-1; J: TRBJ2-3
CDR3: CASSLAGAPQHF; V: TRBV5-6; J: TRBJ1-5
CDR3: CASSETRTYEQYF; V: TRBV2; J: TRBJ2-7
CDR3: CASSVRWGDRVRDNEQFF; V: TRBV7-2; J: TRBJ2-1
CDR3: CASSSQTNRYNEQFF; V: TRBV19; J: TRBJ2-1
CDR3: CASSIVGTGKTGELFF; V: TRBV19; J: TRBJ2-2
CDR3: CASSLGQGSYHEQYF; V: TRBV5-1; J: TRBJ2-7
CDR3: CASSVNGLAGGTDTQYF; V: TRBV9; J: TRBJ2-3
CDR3: CASSQPQGSTGELFF; V: TRBV14; J: TRBJ2-2
CDR3: CASSLTGGTEAFF; V: TRBV5-1; J: TRBJ1-1
CDR3: CAISGRQGAYEQYF; V: TRBV10-3; J: TRBJ2-7
CDR3: CASSLHNSRYEQYF; V: TRBV11-2; J: TRBJ2-7
CDR3: CSVRLDVNTGELFF; V: TRBV29-1; J: TRBJ2-2
CDR3: CASSVDSSGETQYF; V: TRBV7-2; J: TRBJ2-5
CDR3: CAISGTKNIQYF; V: TRBV7-9; J: TRBJ2-4
CDR3: CASSYSGRGWTEAFF; V: TRBV6-5; J: TRBJ1-1
CDR3: CSVEARQGYHGYF; V: TRBV29-1; J: TRBJ2-3
CDR3: CASTWAEKYNQPQHF; V: TRBV19; J: TRBJ1-5
CDR3: CASSFRDFGETQYF; V: TRBV5-6; J: TRBJ2-5
CDR3: CASSINRGYEQYF; V: TRBV19; J: TRBJ2-7
CDR3: CSISQGTGTDTQYF; V: TRBV29-1; J: TRBJ2-3
CDR3: CATLDTNYGYTF; V: TRBV28; J: TRBJ1-2
CDR3: CASSITRRGGFGSGANVLTF; V: TRBV19; J: TRBJ2-6
CDR3: CASSSPGQGALFTDTQYF; V: TRBV7-8; J: TRBJ2-3
CDR3: CASSPGTSGSYNEQFF; V: TRBV11-2; J: TRBJ2-1